A selection of T cell receptor beta chains follows, all from one sample in a study of metastatic and nonmetastatic thyroid tumors. MiXCR was used by TCRdb to re-call the PCR reads. The sample shows some 86,000 clones, around an eighth of them seen only once. Material: tumor tissue. These receptors all stem from a female donor with papillary thyroid cancer or a benign thyroid nodule (not recorded which). Some clones in this sample may be carry-over from other donors' samples. Each CDR3 is given without its conserved first and last residue. The order of the fields is J gene, V gene, D gene, CDR3 protein. A D gene is named only where the DNA matches it firmly.

TRBJ2-1,TRBV7-9,TRBD1,ASSYSGQGLEQF
TRBJ1-1,TRBV2,TRBD1,ASRYDRAEAF
TRBJ1-2,TRBV28,NA,ASTVEGGGNYGYT
TRBJ2-5,TRBV11-3,NA,ASSLGGARTQY
TRBJ1-2,TRBV5-5,TRBD1,ASSSQGWGLDGYT
TRBJ2-7,TRBV24-1,TRBD1,ATSDLADRGPSYEQY
TRBJ1-1,TRBV7-6,TRBD1,ASSFLNQPGQAFLNTEAF
TRBJ2-1,TRBV9,NA,ASSYRGDRWNEQF
TRBJ1-1,TRBV6-1,TRBD1,ASSLRGLFTEAF
TRBJ2-3,TRBV28,NA,ASTSPGPESTDTQY
TRBJ2-5,TRBV20-1,TRBD2,SASFLRSGRTLQETQY
TRBJ2-3,TRBV19,NA,ASSRLDETDTQY
TRBJ1-1,TRBV6-1,NA,ASSGGENTEAF
TRBJ2-3,TRBV7-9,NA,ASSLRETDTQY
TRBJ1-5,TRBV6-2/TRBV6-3,TRBD1,ASSYLIPKGGYQPQH
TRBJ2-3,TRBV25-1,NA,ASTGWSDTQY
TRBJ2-1,TRBV6-1,NA,ASRGRGFDEQF
TRBJ2-7,TRBV20-1,NA,SAIDRGRGDYEQY
TRBJ2-7,TRBV11-2,NA,ASSLSGTYEQY
TRBJ2-7,TRBV6-5,TRBD2,ASSSIAGGPHGQY
TRBJ2-5,TRBV9,NA,ASSPRDTLDGGQY
TRBJ2-3,TRBV5-4,TRBD2,ASSSPGGDDTQY
TRBJ2-7,TRBV20-1,NA,SADATRDYEQY
TRBJ2-3,TRBV9,TRBD2,ASSTPGRAGTDTQY
TRBJ2-7,TRBV5-1,NA,ASGPKLRDFCLQQY